The sequence of this TCR beta chain was determined in a study of T cells in narcolepsy. Across the whole study: Patients with NT1 or NT2 and healthy control donors were enrolled.

The CDR3 has 15 amino acids. The germline V gene encodes CDR1 SGHRS and CDR2 YFSETQ. With 0 bases removed from V and 6 bases from J, the gap between germline ends came to 14 bases. TCRdb keeps only in-frame clones here, not all; method: immunoSEQ multiplex PCR. The sample lists under 40,000 clones, around four fifths occurring once. Points on this clone: The antigen remains unidentified.

Study-level findings and limits: Comparing one patient's CSF and blood CD4+ clonotypes highlighted HCRT- and TRIB2-specific autoreactive clonotypes. Blood of same and different patients, but not healthy controls, reportedly held recurring autoreactive clonotypes. Some memory CD4+ repertoires had no autoreactive clone sequences.

Material for sequencing was memory (CD45RA-) CD4+ T cells from blood. J is TRBJ2-3 and V is TRBV5-1, with D possibly matching TRBD1 (5 bases). This receptor was obtained from a human donor in good health. CDR3 nucleotide sequence: TGCGCCAGCAGCTTGGCCGTTGGGGCTACCGATACGCAGTATTTT. Amino acid sequence: CASSLAVGATDTQYF.